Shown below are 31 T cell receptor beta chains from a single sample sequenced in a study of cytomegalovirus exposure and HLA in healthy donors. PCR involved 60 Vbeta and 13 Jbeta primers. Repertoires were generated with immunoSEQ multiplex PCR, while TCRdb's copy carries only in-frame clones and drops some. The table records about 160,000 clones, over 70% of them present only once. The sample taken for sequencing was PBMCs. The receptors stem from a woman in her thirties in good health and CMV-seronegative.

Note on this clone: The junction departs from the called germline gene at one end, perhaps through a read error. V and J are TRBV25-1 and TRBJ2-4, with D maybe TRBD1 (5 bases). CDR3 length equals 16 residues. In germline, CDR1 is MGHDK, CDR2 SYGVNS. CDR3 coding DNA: TGTGCCAGCAGTGAAAGTGGGGTAGGGGCCAAAAACAGTCAGTACTTC. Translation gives CASSESGVGAKNSQYF.

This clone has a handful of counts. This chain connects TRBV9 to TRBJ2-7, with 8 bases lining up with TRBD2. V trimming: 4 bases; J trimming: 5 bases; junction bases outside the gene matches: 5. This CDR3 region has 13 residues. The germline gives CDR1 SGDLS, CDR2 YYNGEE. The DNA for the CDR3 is TGTGCCAGCAGCCCGGGGGGGCTGAACGAGCAGTACTTC. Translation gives CASSPGGLNEQYF.

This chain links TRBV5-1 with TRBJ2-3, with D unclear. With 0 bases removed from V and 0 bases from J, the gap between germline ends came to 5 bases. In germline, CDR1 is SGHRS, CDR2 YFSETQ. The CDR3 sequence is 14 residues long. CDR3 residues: CASSLVQSTDTQYF. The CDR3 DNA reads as TGCGCCAGCAGCTTGGTGCAGAGCACAGATACGCAGTATTTT. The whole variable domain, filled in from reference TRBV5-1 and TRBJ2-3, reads KAGVTQTPRYLIKTRGQQVTLSCSPISGHRSVSWYQQTPGQGLQFLFEYFSETQRNKGNFPGRFSGRQFSNSRSEMNVSTLELGDSALYLCASSLVQSTDTQYFGPGTRLTVL.

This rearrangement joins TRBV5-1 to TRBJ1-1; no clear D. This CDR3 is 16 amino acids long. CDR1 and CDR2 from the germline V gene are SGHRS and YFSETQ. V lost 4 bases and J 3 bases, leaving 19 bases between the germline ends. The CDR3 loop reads CASSPRRMGMDTEAFF. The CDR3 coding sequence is TGCGCCAGCAGCCCCCGGAGGATGGGTATGGACACTGAAGCTTTCTTT.

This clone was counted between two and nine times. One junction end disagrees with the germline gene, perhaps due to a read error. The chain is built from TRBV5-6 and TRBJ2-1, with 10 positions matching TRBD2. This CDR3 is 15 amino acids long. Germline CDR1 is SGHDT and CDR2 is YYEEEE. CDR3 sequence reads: CASRLELAGNNEQFF. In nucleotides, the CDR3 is TGTGCCAGCCGCTTGGAACTAGCGGGGAACAATGAGCAGTTCTTC.

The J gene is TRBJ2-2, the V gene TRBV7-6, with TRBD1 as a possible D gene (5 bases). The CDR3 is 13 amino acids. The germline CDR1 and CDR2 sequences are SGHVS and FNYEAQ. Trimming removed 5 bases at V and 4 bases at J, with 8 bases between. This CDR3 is CASSVRVTGELFF. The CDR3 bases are TGTGCCAGCAGCGTCAGGGTCACCGGGGAGCTGTTTTTT.

Here the CDR3 reads CAWSVSEQGSNSPLHF. The CDR3 DNA reads as TGTGCCTGGAGTGTAAGTGAGCAGGGTTCTAATTCACCCCTCCACTTT. This chain joins TRBV30 and TRBJ1-6; weak D call: TRBD1 (5 bases). The CDR3 totals 16 residues. V lost 0 bases to trimming and J lost 6 bases, with 15 bases between them. Germline CDR1 is GTSNPN and CDR2 is SVGIG (reference sequence).

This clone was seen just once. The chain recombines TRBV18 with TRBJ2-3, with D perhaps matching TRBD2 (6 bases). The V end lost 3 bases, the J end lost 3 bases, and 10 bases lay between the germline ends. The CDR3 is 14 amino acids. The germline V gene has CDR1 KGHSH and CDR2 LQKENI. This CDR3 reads CASSPGTGTDTQYF. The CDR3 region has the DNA TGTGCCAGCTCACCGGGGACTGGGACAGATACGCAGTATTTT.

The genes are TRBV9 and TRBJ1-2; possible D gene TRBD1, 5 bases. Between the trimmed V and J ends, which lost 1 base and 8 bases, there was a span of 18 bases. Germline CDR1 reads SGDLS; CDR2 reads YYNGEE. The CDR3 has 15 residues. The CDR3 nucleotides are TGTGCCAGCAGCGTATCGAGGGAGGGGCTACGAGGCTACACCTTC. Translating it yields CASSVSREGLRGYTF.

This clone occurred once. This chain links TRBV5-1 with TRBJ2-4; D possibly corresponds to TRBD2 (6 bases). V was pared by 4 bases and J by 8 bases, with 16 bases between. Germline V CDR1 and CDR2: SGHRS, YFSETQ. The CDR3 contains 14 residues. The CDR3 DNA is TGCGCCAGCAGCCAGGAGGGCGGACGTGACATTCAGTACTTC. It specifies CASSQEGGRDIQYF.

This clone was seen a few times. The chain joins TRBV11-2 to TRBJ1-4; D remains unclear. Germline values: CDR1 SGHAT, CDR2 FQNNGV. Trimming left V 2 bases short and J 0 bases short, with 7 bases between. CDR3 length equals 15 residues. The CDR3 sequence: CASSLNSATNEKLFF. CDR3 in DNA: TGTGCCAGCAGCTTAAACAGTGCAACTAATGAAAAACTGTTTTTT. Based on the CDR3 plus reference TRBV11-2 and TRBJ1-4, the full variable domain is EAGVAQSPRYKIIEKRQSVAFWCNPISGHATLYWYQQILGQGPKLLIQFQNNGVVDDSQLPKDRFSAERLKGVDSTLKIQPAKLEDSAVYLCASSLNSATNEKLFFGSGTQLSVL.

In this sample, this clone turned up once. CDR3 loop: CAISESTGTGNTIYF. Here the CDR3 DNA reads TGTGCCATCAGTGAGTCGACAGGGACTGGAAACACCATATATTTT. V and J are TRBV10-3 and TRBJ1-3; 7 nucleotides agree with TRBD1. The germline V gene has CDR1 ENHRY and CDR2 SYGVKD. V trimming: 0 bases; J trimming: 2 bases; junction bases outside the gene matches: 1. The CDR3 has 15 residues.

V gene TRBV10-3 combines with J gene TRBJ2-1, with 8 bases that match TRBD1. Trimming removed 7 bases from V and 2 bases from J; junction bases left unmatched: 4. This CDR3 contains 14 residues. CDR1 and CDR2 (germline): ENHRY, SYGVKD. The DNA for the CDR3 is TGTGCCATCAAGACAGGGGTCGCCTACAATGAGCAGTTCTTC. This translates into CAIKTGVAYNEQFF.

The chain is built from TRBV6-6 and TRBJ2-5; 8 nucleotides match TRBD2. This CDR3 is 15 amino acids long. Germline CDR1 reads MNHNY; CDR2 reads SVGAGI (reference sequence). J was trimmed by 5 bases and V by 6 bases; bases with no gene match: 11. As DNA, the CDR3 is TGTGCCAGCAGAGCCTTCGGGGGGGCGTGGGAGACCCAGTACTTC. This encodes CASRAFGGAWETQYF.

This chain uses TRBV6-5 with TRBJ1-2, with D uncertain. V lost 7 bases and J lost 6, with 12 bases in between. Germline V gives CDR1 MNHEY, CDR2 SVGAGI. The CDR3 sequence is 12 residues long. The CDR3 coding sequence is TGTGCCAGCAAGCTGGGGAGCGATGGCTACACCTTC. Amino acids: CASKLGSDGYTF.

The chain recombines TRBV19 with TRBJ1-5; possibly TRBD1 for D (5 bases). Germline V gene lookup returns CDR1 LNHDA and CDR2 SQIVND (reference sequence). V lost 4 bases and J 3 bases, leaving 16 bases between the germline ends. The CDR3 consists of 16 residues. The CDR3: CASSTRGGDNNQPQHF. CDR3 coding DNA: TGTGCCAGTAGTACCCGGGGGGGAGACAACAATCAGCCCCAGCATTTT.

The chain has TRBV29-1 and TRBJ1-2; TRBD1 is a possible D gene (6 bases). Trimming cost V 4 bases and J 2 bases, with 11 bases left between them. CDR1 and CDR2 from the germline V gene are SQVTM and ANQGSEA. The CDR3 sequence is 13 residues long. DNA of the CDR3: TGCAGCGTTGGGAAGGGGGACAACTATGGCTACACCTTC. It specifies CSVGKGDNYGYTF.

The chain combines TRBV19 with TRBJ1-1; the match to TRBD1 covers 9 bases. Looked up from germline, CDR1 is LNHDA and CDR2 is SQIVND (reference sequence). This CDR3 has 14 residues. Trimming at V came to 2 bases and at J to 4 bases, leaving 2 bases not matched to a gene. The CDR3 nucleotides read TGTGCCAGTAGTATACGACAGGGGGGCACTGAAGCTTTCTTT. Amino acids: CASSIRQGGTEAFF.

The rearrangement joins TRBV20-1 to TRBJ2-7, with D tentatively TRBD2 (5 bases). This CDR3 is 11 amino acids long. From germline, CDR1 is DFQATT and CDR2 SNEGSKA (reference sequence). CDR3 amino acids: CTNWRRYEQYF. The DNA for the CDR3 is TGCACCAACTGGAGGCGGTACGAGCAGTACTTC.

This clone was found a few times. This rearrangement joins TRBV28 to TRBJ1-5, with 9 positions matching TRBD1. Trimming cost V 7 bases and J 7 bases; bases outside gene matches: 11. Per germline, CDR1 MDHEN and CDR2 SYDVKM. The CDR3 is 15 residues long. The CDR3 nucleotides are TGTGCCAGCACCCGTATGGGACAGGGCCGGCAGCCCCAGCATTTT. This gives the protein CASTRMGQGRQPQHF.

CDR3 region: CASNHPGTGTGELFF. The CDR3 DNA follows: TGTGCCAGCAACCATCCCGGGACAGGGACCGGGGAGCTGTTTTTT. The chain employs TRBV2 and TRBJ2-2, with 9 bases fitting TRBD1. The CDR3 length is 15 residues. The germline V gene encodes CDR1 SNHLY and CDR2 FYNNEI. V was clipped by 7 bases and J by 5 bases; unmatched bases: 8.

The CDR3 DNA follows: TGTGCCAGCAGCCATCCTACGCGGGGGGGCCGATTCTCCTACGAGCAGTACTTC. It specifies CASSHPTRGGRFSYEQYF. This chain uses TRBV14 with TRBJ2-7; 9 bases map to TRBD2. The germline gives CDR1 SGHDN, CDR2 FVKESK. The junction had 12 bases not matched to a gene; V was cut back by 3 bases and J by 0 bases. CDR3 size: 18 residues.

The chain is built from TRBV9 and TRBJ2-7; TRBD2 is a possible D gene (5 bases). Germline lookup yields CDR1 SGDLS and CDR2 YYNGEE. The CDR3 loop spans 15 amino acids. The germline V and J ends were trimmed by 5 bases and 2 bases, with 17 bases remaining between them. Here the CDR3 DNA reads TGTGCCAGCAGTCAAGGCGGGCCCGGAGCCTACGAGCAGTACTTC. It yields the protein CASSQGGPGAYEQYF.

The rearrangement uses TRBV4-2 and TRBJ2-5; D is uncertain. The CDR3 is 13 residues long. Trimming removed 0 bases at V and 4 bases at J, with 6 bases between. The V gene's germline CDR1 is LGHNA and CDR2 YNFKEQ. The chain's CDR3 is CASSQDRGETQYF. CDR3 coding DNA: TGTGCCAGCAGCCAAGATAGAGGAGAGACCCAGTACTTC.

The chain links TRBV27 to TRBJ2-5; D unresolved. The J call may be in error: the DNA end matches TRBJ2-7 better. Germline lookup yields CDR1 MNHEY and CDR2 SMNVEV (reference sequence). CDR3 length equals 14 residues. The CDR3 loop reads CASSSAHGPYEQYF. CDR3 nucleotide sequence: TGTGCCAGCAGTTCGGCCCATGGGCCCTACGAGCAGTACTTC.

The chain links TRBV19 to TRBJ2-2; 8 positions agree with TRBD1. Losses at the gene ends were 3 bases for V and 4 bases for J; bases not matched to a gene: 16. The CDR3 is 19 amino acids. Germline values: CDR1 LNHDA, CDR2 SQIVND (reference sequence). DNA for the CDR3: TGTGCCAGTAGTATTACCGGATGGGCAGGGGGCGGAATCACCGGGGAGCTGTTTTTT. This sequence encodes CASSITGWAGGGITGELFF.

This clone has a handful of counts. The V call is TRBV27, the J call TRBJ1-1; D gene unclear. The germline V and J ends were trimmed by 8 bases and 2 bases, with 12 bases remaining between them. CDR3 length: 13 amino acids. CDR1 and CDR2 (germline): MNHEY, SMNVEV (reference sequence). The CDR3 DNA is TGTGCCAGCCTTTCGTCGGGAAACACTGAAGCTTTCTTT. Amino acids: CASLSSGNTEAFF.

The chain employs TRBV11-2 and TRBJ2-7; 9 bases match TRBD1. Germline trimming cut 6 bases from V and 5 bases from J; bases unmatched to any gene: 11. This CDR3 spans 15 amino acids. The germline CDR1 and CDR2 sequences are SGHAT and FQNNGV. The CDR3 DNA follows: TGTGCCAGCAGGAGGGGACAGGGACCCACGGACGAGCAGTACTTC. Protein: CASRRGQGPTDEQYF.

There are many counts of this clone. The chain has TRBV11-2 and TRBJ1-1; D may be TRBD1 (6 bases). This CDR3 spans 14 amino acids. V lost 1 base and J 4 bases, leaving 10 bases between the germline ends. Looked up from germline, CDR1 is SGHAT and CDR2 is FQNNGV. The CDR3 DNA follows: TGTGCCAGCAGCTTAGCAGGGGTGGGCACTGAAGCTTTCTTT. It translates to CASSLAGVGTEAFF.

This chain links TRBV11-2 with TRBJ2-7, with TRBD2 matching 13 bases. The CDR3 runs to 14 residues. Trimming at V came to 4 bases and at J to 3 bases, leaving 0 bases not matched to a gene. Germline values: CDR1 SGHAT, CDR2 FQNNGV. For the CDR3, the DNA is TGTGCCAGCAGCTGGACTAGCGGGGGCTACGAGCAGTACTTC. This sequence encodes CASSWTSGGYEQYF.

The CDR3 DNA reads as TGTGCCAGCAGTGAACGACAGGGCTCACGTTATGGCTACACCTTC. Translated: CASSERQGSRYGYTF. This sequence joins TRBV2 and TRBJ1-2; TRBD1 aligns across 7 bases. Germline assignment: CDR1 SNHLY and CDR2 FYNNEI. This CDR3 spans 15 amino acids. The J segment lost 5 bases and the V segment lost 2 bases, leaving 8 bases of the junction unmatched.